Presented here are 22 T cell receptor beta chains from one specimen sequenced in a study of T-cell reconstitution after alpha-beta-depleted transplantation in children (dated by TCRdb to 2015 to 2016). Library construction relied on PCR. Sequencing used an Illumina HiSeq 2500. Molecular barcoding was employed in the preparation of TCR libraries, with unique molecular identifiers being used to normalize TCRbeta repertoire quantification. TCRdb ran its own pipeline on the public reads, namely fastp trimming at Q25 and MiXCR clone calling, and kept in-frame beta chains. Identical CDR3 proteins give one entry, which carries the most common genes and DNA. This sample lists around 410,000 distinct CDR3 sequences; under 13% were detected once. Together, the top ten hold over 4.5% of the sample. The specimen comprised PBMCs from the stem cell graft donor, sampled from the stem cell graft. Every receptor here comes from a human donor who donated a stem cell graft to a child with acute myeloid leukemia.

The gene calls are TRBV19 and TRBJ1-2; TRBD1 might be the D (5 bases). There are 12 residues in the CDR3. Looked up from germline, CDR1 is LNHDA and CDR2 is SQIVND (reference sequence). V was pared by 6 bases and J by 4 bases, with 9 bases between. DNA for the CDR3: TGTGCCAGTAGGACCGGGGGCTATGGCTACACCTTC. It is translated as CASRTGGYGYTF.

The rearrangement links TRBV4-1 to TRBJ2-5; D may be TRBD1 (5 bases). The CDR3 length is 15 residues. From germline, CDR1 is MGHRA and CDR2 YSYEKL. The germline V and J ends were trimmed by 1 base and 1 base, with 10 bases remaining between them. The CDR3 spells CASSQGRGGQETQYF. The CDR3, as DNA: TGCGCCAGCAGCCAAGGAAGGGGCGGCCAAGAGACCCAGTACTTC.

This clonotype occurred a few times. This chain joins TRBV11-2 and TRBJ2-3, with TRBD2 identical over 8 bases. The CDR3 extends over 18 amino acids. Trimming cost V 5 bases and J 0 bases; bases outside gene matches: 13. CDR1 and CDR2 (germline): SGHAT, FQNNGV. The CDR3 loop reads CASSPRGLVGTSTDTQYF. CDR3 in DNA: TGTGCCAGCAGCCCCCGGGGACTAGTGGGAACTAGCACAGATACGCAGTATTTT.

This clonotype was seen a few times. This rearrangement joins TRBV7-9 to TRBJ2-5; 11 nucleotides line up with TRBD2. Unmatched junction bases numbered 7, after V lost 5 bases and J lost 2 bases. Germline V gene data show CDR1 as SEHNR and CDR2 as FQNEAQ (reference sequence). The CDR3 length is 16 residues. CDR3 in DNA: TGTGCCAGCAGCAAAGGGGGACTAGCGGTACAAGAGACCCAGTACTTC. Protein product: CASSKGGLAVQETQYF.

This clonotype has a count of ten or more. The chain joins TRBV6-2 or TRBV6-3 to TRBJ1-1; D is possibly TRBD1 (6 bases). Per the germline V gene, CDR1 is MNHEY and CDR2 is SVGEGT. V was pared by 4 bases and J by 8 bases, with 14 bases between. This CDR3 has 13 residues. Written as DNA, the CDR3 is TGTGCCAGCAGTTCACTAATCGACAGGGAAGCTTTCTTT. Translating gives CASSSLIDREAFF.

This clonotype was counted between two and nine times. One end of the junction varies from germline; a read error may be responsible. The V and J genes are TRBV7-7 and TRBJ2-5; 8 bases fit TRBD1. The CDR3 covers 12 residues. Looked up from germline, CDR1 is SSHAT and CDR2 is FNYEAQ (reference sequence). The CDR3 sequence is CASSLAGGAQYF. CDR3 nucleotides: TGTGCTAGCAGCTTAGCAGGGGGCGCGCAGTACTTC.

This clonotype was seen a handful of times. The chain carries TRBV20-1 and TRBJ2-4, with TRBD2 identical over 8 bases. Per germline, CDR1 DFQATT and CDR2 SNEGSKA (reference sequence). Trimming at V came to 3 bases and at J to 9 bases, leaving 7 bases not matched to a gene. The CDR3 sequence is 13 residues long. The CDR3 sequence: CSARSGSYGIQYF. DNA for the CDR3: TGCAGTGCTAGGAGCGGGAGTTATGGCATTCAGTACTTC.

The V call is TRBV30, the J call TRBJ2-1; the match to TRBD2 covers 9 bases. In germline, CDR1 is GTSNPN, CDR2 SVGIG (reference sequence). This CDR3 spans 12 amino acids. After removal of 8 bases from V and 7 bases from J, the junction contained 6 bases not matched to a gene. The CDR3 protein is CAQKAGGNEQFF. The CDR3 DNA is TGTGCCCAAAAAGCGGGAGGTAATGAGCAGTTCTTC.

The chain employs TRBV10-3 and TRBJ2-5, with 7 positions matching TRBD1. This CDR3 comprises 14 residues. The germline V gene has CDR1 ENHRY and CDR2 SYGVKD. V was pared by 7 bases and J by 1 base, with 6 bases of the junction left unmatched. The DNA of the CDR3 is TGTGCCATCAACGAGGACAGGATCCAAGAGACCCAGTACTTC. Amino acid sequence: CAINEDRIQETQYF.

This clonotype was seen many times. The chain is built from TRBV29-1 and TRBJ2-3, with 9 nucleotides matching TRBD2. Germline trimming cut 8 bases from V and 5 bases from J; bases unmatched to any gene: 8. The CDR3 sequence is 13 residues long. CDR1 is SQVTM, CDR2 ANQGSEA, per germline. The CDR3 here is CSLLAGGRDTQYF. In DNA, the CDR3 is TGCAGCCTCCTCGCGGGAGGGAGAGATACGCAGTATTTT.

This clonotype was picked up a small number of times. The CDR3 loop reads CASSELVGQGKAGGWEQYF. Written as DNA, the CDR3 is TGTGCCAGCAGTGAACTTGTGGGACAGGGCAAAGCGGGAGGGTGGGAGCAGTACTTC. The V gene is TRBV6-1, the J gene TRBJ2-7; TRBD2 might be the D (10 bases). CDR3 size: 19 residues. The V end was cut by 2 bases, the J end by 7 bases, with 30 bases between. Germline V gene sequence: CDR1 MNHNS, CDR2 SASEGT.

The sample holds many counts of this clonotype. CDR3 region: CASSLGGSKGSNQPQHF. The CDR3, as DNA: TGTGCCAGCAGCCTGGGGGGAAGTAAAGGAAGCAATCAGCCCCAGCATTTT. The chain uses TRBV12-3 or TRBV12-4 and TRBJ1-5; D is possibly TRBD1 (5 bases). This CDR3 is 17 amino acids long. V was cut by 6 bases and J by 1 base, with 19 bases left in between.

V is TRBV6-1 and J is TRBJ2-1; tentatively, D is TRBD2 (6 bases). CDR1 and CDR2 (germline): MNHNS, SASEGT. The CDR3 covers 14 residues. V was cut by 8 bases and J by 6 bases, with 17 bases left in between. DNA for the CDR3: TGTGCCAGCGGAAAAATTAGCGGATCCAATGAGCAGTTCTTC. It is translated as CASGKISGSNEQFF.

This clonotype was counted only a few times. The chain employs TRBV12-3 or TRBV12-4 and TRBJ2-7, with D tentatively TRBD1 or TRBD2 (6 bases each). Deletions cut 5 bases from V and 3 bases from J, with 17 bases between. CDR3 length: 15 amino acids. CDR3 in amino acids: CASSDGGTRDYEQYF. As DNA, the CDR3 is TGTGCCAGCAGTGATGGCGGGACAAGAGACTACGAGCAGTACTTC.

In this sample, this clonotype turned up a few times. The V gene is TRBV5-1, the J gene TRBJ1-2; 10 positions agree with TRBD1. The CDR3 has 14 amino acids. V trimming: 5 bases; J trimming: 8 bases; junction bases outside the gene matches: 9. Germline V CDR1 and CDR2: SGHRS, YFSETQ. The CDR3: CASRPGQGFGGYTF. CDR3 coding DNA: TGCGCCAGCAGACCGGGACAGGGGTTCGGCGGCTACACCTTC.

This chain joins TRBV12-3 or TRBV12-4 and TRBJ2-1; 7 bases are shared with TRBD2. The V and J ends lost 6 bases and 14 bases, in that order; junction bases with no gene match: 10. This CDR3 has 12 amino acids. CDR3 loop: CASSMWAGVEFF. CDR3 DNA sequence: TGTGCCAGCAGCATGTGGGCGGGAGTGGAGTTCTTC.

This chain connects TRBV20-1 to TRBJ2-7, with D perhaps matching TRBD2 (6 bases). CDR1 and CDR2 from the germline V gene are DFQATT and SNEGSKA (reference sequence). V was cut by 5 bases and J by 4 bases, with 18 bases left in between. The CDR3 is 14 residues long. The CDR3 DNA follows: TGCAGTGCTGGGCCTTCGGGGACTTTTTACGAGCAGTACTTC. It yields the protein CSAGPSGTFYEQYF.

V usage is TRBV3-1 and J usage is TRBJ2-5, with TRBD2 identical over 7 bases. CDR1 LGHDT and CDR2 YNNKEL come from the germline V gene (reference sequence). CDR3 size: 16 residues. The ends lost 10 bases at V and 5 bases at J; junction bases unmatched: 19. The DNA for the CDR3 is TGTGCCACCTCCAAAGCGGCCGGGACTACAAGTGAGACCCAGTACTTC. This gives the protein CATSKAAGTTSETQYF.

This clonotype was found a few times. The rearrangement links TRBV15 to TRBJ1-6, with 7 bases aligning to TRBD1. This CDR3 is built from 17 residues. Germline-derived CDR1 and CDR2 are LNHNV and YYDKDF (reference sequence). The junction had 12 bases not matched to a gene; V was cut back by 0 bases and J by 10 bases. CDR3 amino acids: CATSRDAARDSYSPLHF. CDR3 in DNA: TGTGCCACCAGCAGAGATGCCGCCCGGGACAGCTACTCACCCCTCCACTTT.

This clonotype was counted between two and nine times. The genes are TRBV12-3 or TRBV12-4 and TRBJ2-1; D is possibly TRBD2 (6 bases). This CDR3 comprises 15 residues. Trimming cost V 4 bases and J 1 base, with 11 bases left between them. CDR3 sequence reads: CASSSQRVSYNEQFF. The CDR3 DNA sequence: TGTGCCAGCAGTTCCCAGCGGGTTTCCTACAATGAGCAGTTCTTC.

In this sample, this clonotype turned up many times. J is TRBJ1-2 and V is TRBV12-3 or TRBV12-4; D gene unclear. V shed 5 bases and J shed 2 bases, with 6 bases lying between them. CDR3 length equals 12 residues. DNA of the CDR3: TGTGCCAGCAGTCCCGCCAACTATGGCTACACCTTC. It encodes CASSPANYGYTF.

As to this clonotype: This may stem from a read error, because a much larger clone lies one nucleotide away. V and J are TRBV20-1 and TRBJ2-1, with 7 nucleotides matching TRBD1. CDR3 length: 15 residues. The V segment lost 6 bases and the J segment 5 bases; nucleotides outside the gene matches: 13. CDR1 is DFQATT, CDR2 SNEGSKA, per germline (reference sequence). CDR3 region: CSAKSGTANHNEQFF. The CDR3 coding sequence is TGCAGTGCGAAAAGTGGGACAGCGAATCACAATGAGCAGTTCTTC.